Presented here are 18 T cell receptor beta chains from one specimen sequenced in a study of T cell changes during pregnancy in multiple sclerosis. Profiled with immunoSEQ multiplex PCR; TCRdb holds only in-frame clones, not every one. The sample includes around 66,000 clones, roughly 91% seen only once; the top ten take over 1%. The source material was peripheral blood, sampled after pregnancy. The receptors shown here come from a female donor in good health, enrolled as a control in a pregnancy study.

The chain recombines TRBV4-2 with TRBJ1-5; no definite D call. V lost 0 bases, J lost 5 bases, and 11 bases lay in between. The CDR3 runs to 15 residues. Germline CDR1 LGHNA, CDR2 YNFKEQ. This chain's CDR3 is CASSQDQIADQPQHF. The CDR3 coding sequence is TGTGCCAGCAGCCAAGATCAGATAGCAGATCAGCCCCAGCATTTT.

This clone was seen only a few times. The chain uses TRBV5-1 and TRBJ1-1; D perhaps matches TRBD1 (6 bases). The V gene's germline CDR1 is SGHRS and CDR2 YFSETQ. This CDR3 region has 15 residues. V was pared by 4 bases and J by 1 base, with 14 bases between. The CDR3: CASSATGLPNTEAFF. DNA for the CDR3: TGCGCCAGCAGCGCAACAGGGCTACCGAACACTGAAGCTTTCTTT.

The V gene is TRBV4-3, the J gene TRBJ1-1; no definite D call. This CDR3 has 14 residues. Trimming stripped 0 bases from V and 4 bases from J, with 9 bases between. In germline, CDR1 is LGHNA, CDR2 YSLEER. The CDR3 coding sequence is TGCGCCAGCAGCCAAGATGGGCTGGGCACTGAAGCTTTCTTT. This translates into CASSQDGLGTEAFF.

The chain links TRBV6-5 to TRBJ2-1, with unresolved D. Germline V lookup: CDR1 MNHEY, CDR2 SVGAGI. V was cut by 6 bases and J by 3 bases, with 12 bases left in between. This CDR3 spans 14 amino acids. The CDR3 protein is CASSLDKYYNEQFF. The DNA for the CDR3 is TGTGCCAGCAGCTTAGACAAGTACTACAATGAGCAGTTCTTC.

The chain couples TRBV5-4 to TRBJ2-7, with 12 bases that match TRBD1. CDR1 and CDR2 from the germline V gene are SGHNT and YYREEE (reference sequence). V was pared by 5 bases and J by 5 bases, with 8 bases of the junction left unmatched. This CDR3 has 15 amino acids. The DNA for the CDR3 is TGTGCCAGCAGGGAGGGGACAGGGGGCGTCAACGAGCAGTACTTC. Protein: CASREGTGGVNEQYF.

The chain carries TRBV10-2 and TRBJ2-3, with TRBD2 matching over 14 bases. This CDR3 has 18 amino acids. Germline CDR1 and CDR2: WSHSY and SAAADI. With V trimmed by 0 bases and J by 5 bases, 7 bases remained unmatched. For the CDR3, the DNA is TGCGCCAGCAGTGAGTCCTCCAGACTAGCGGGGGGGCAAGATACGCAGTATTTT. This gives the protein CASSESSRLAGGQDTQYF.

The chain employs TRBV9 and TRBJ2-1; 9 positions agree with TRBD2. The V segment lost 4 bases and the J segment 0 bases; nucleotides outside the gene matches: 14. The germline V gene encodes CDR1 SGDLS and CDR2 YYNGEE. There are 19 residues in the CDR3. This CDR3 is CASSPLAGLIPRSYNEQFF. CDR3 in DNA: TGTGCCAGCAGCCCCCTAGCGGGGCTAATTCCTCGCTCCTACAATGAGCAGTTCTTC.

This clone has just one count. The chain couples TRBV7-9 to TRBJ2-2, with 7 bases fitting TRBD1. The CDR3 consists of 15 residues. J lost 2 bases, V lost 3 bases, and 3 bases had no gene match. Germline loops: CDR1 SEHNR, CDR2 FQNEAQ (reference sequence). As DNA, the CDR3 is TGTGCCAGCAGCTTGAGAGGGGGCAACACCGGGGAGCTGTTTTTT. Protein: CASSLRGGNTGELFF.

The count of this clone is one. The chain has TRBV19 and TRBJ1-2; D possibly corresponds to TRBD1 (6 bases). Germline CDR1 is LNHDA and CDR2 is SQIVND (reference sequence). V dropped 7 bases and J dropped 6 bases, with 18 bases sitting between them. The CDR3 extends over 14 amino acids. The CDR3 region is CASTFVDRTDGYTF. The CDR3 DNA reads TGTGCCAGTACCTTTGTGGACAGAACTGATGGCTACACCTTC.

The chain combines TRBV30 with TRBJ2-7, with 10 bases identical to TRBD1. This CDR3 contains 15 residues. The trim removed 5 bases at V and 0 bases at J, leaving 7 bases unmatched. The V gene's germline CDR1 is GTSNPN and CDR2 SVGIG (reference sequence). The CDR3, as DNA: TGTGCCTGGGTTTCGAGGACAGGGGGCTCCTACGAGCAGTACTTC. It codes for CAWVSRTGGSYEQYF.

The J gene is TRBJ2-7, the V gene TRBV21-1; whether TRBD1, the table's D call, matches the DNA was not checked. TRBV21-1 is a listed pseudogene. This CDR3 is built from 16 residues. The CDR3 reads CASSKLVRTHTYEQYF. As DNA, the CDR3 is TGTGCCAGCAGCAAATTAGTTAGGACACATACCTACGAGCAGTACTTC.

The V call is TRBV7-2, the J call TRBJ2-7; D is perhaps TRBD1 (5 bases). Trimming left V 0 bases short and J 3 bases short, with 12 bases between. Germline V CDR1 and CDR2: SGHTA, FQGNSA. The CDR3 spans 15 residues. The CDR3 loop is CASSLARDRVYEQYF. In DNA, the CDR3 is TGTGCCAGCAGCTTAGCAAGAGACAGAGTCTACGAGCAGTACTTC. The whole variable domain, remainder taken from reference TRBV7-2 and TRBJ2-7, is GAGVSQSPSNKVTEKGKDVELRCDPISGHTALYWYRQSLGQGLEFLIYFQGNSAPDKSGLPSDRFSAERTGGSVSTLTIQRTQQEDSAVYLCASSLARDRVYEQYFGPGTRLTVT.

The chain is built from TRBV19 and TRBJ2-7; 9 bases map to TRBD1. V lost 3 bases, J lost 5 bases, and 20 bases stayed unmatched. The CDR3 totals 19 residues. CDR1 LNHDA and CDR2 SQIVND come from the germline V gene (reference sequence). The DNA of the CDR3 is TGTGCCAGTAGTATGGACCCCCCCACCCGAGGGACAGGGTTAAACGAGCAGTACTTC. It codes for CASSMDPPTRGTGLNEQYF.

This chain joins TRBV30 and TRBJ1-3, with D perhaps matching TRBD1 (6 bases). V was clipped by 5 bases and J by 0 bases, with 11 bases between them. This CDR3 has 14 residues. Germline CDR1 reads GTSNPN; CDR2 reads SVGIG (reference sequence). CDR3 in DNA: TGTGCCTGGGAAACAGGGATCTCTGGAAACACCATATATTTT. Residues: CAWETGISGNTIYF.

This chain connects TRBV19 to TRBJ1-5; TRBD1 aligns across 11 bases. V was pared by 7 bases and J by 3 bases, with 5 bases of the junction left unmatched. The CDR3 totals 15 residues. The germline V gene has CDR1 LNHDA and CDR2 SQIVND (reference sequence). CDR3 sequence: CASTKDRGLNQPQHF. The CDR3 bases are TGTGCCAGTACCAAGGACAGGGGGCTCAATCAGCCCCAGCATTTT. The full variable domain, with the rest looked up from reference TRBV19 and TRBJ1-5, is DGGITQSPKYLFRKEGQNVTLSCEQNLNHDAMYWYRQDPGQGLRLIYYSQIVNDFQKGDIAEGYSVSREKKESFPLTVTSAQKNPTAFYLCASTKDRGLNQPQHFGDGTRLSIL.

The chain recombines TRBV11-3 with TRBJ1-2; 10 nucleotides align to TRBD1. The germline V gene encodes CDR1 SGHNT and CDR2 YENEEA. The CDR3 is 15 amino acids. Trimming at V came to 5 bases and at J to 4 bases, leaving 7 bases not matched to a gene. The DNA of the CDR3 is TGTGCCAGCAGCCTCGGGACAGGGGAAATCTATGGCTACACCTTC. It encodes CASSLGTGEIYGYTF.

In this sample, this clone turned up once. The CDR3 is CASSSAGSEYF. The CDR3 region has the DNA TGCGCCAGCAGCTCGGCCGGGTCGGAATACTTC. The chain is built from TRBV5-1 and TRBJ2-4; D call uncertain. V was shortened by 3 bases and J by 16 bases, with 14 bases between the two germline ends. Germline CDR1 is SGHRS and CDR2 is YFSETQ. The CDR3 length is 11 residues.

This chain uses TRBV18 with TRBJ1-5; D might be TRBD1 (5 bases). The V gene lost 4 bases and the J gene lost 6 bases, with 19 bases spanning the gap. This CDR3 has 16 amino acids. The germline V gene has CDR1 KGHSH and CDR2 LQKENI. CDR3 nucleotide sequence: TGTGCCAGCTCACGTAGCCCCAGTACAGGTGGTCAGCCCCAGCATTTT. Encoded protein: CASSRSPSTGGQPQHF.